The 25 T cell receptor beta chains listed next were all sequenced from one sample in a study of cytomegalovirus exposure and HLA in healthy donors. PCR was performed using 60 Vbeta and 13 Jbeta primers. Profiled with immunoSEQ multiplex PCR; TCRdb holds only in-frame clones, not every one. The repertoire holds 80,000 to 100,000 clones, with roughly 72% as singletons. Sample: PBMCs. All receptors come from a man aged 25-45 years in good health and CMV-seropositive.

The rearrangement links TRBV30 to TRBJ2-1; TRBD2 might be the D (5 bases). CDR3 size: 13 residues. Trimming shortened V by 0 bases and J by 7 bases, and 10 bases separated the two germline ends. Per germline, CDR1 GTSNPN and CDR2 SVGIG (reference sequence). The CDR3 nucleotides read TGTGCCTGGAGTGTTCTGGGCGGGAATGAGCAGTTCTTC. This encodes CAWSVLGGNEQFF.

The V call is TRBV4-2, the J call TRBJ2-3; the match to TRBD2 covers 7 bases. The J segment lost 4 bases and the V segment lost 0 bases, leaving 4 bases of the junction unmatched. The CDR3 has 15 residues. Germline V gene lookup returns CDR1 LGHNA and CDR2 YNFKEQ. The CDR3, as DNA: TGTGCCAGCAGCCAAGAGACGGGAGGAGCAGATACGCAGTATTTT. Amino acids: CASSQETGGADTQYF.

The J gene is TRBJ2-7, the V gene TRBV5-1, with 8 bases identical to TRBD2. The ends lost 0 bases at V and 2 bases at J; junction bases unmatched: 13. The CDR3 is 18 amino acids. CDR1 and CDR2 (germline): SGHRS, YFSETQ. The CDR3 region has the DNA TGCGCCAGCAGCTTGGTCGGAAGCGGGGGAACGTTAGCCTACGAGCAGTACTTC. Its translation: CASSLVGSGGTLAYEQYF.

CDR3 coding DNA: TGTGCCAGCAGCTTAATCCTAGCGGGGGGCCTCAATGAGCAGTTCTTC. It translates to CASSLILAGGLNEQFF. The chain carries TRBV7-2 and TRBJ2-1, with 11 bases that match TRBD2. The CDR3 has 16 residues. In germline, CDR1 is SGHTA, CDR2 FQGNSA. V dropped 2 bases and J dropped 6; count of bases not matched to a gene: 6.

This clone turned up a few times. The chain uses TRBV6-1 and TRBJ1-5, with D uncertain. The CDR3 has 14 amino acids. Trimming shortened V by 7 bases and J by 2 bases, and 12 bases separated the two germline ends. CDR1 MNHNS and CDR2 SASEGT come from the germline V gene. Here the CDR3 reads CASIEGIGNQPQHF. The CDR3, as DNA: TGTGCCAGCATAGAGGGTATAGGCAATCAGCCCCAGCATTTT.

CDR3 loop: CASSFVTSGGVNTGELFF. CDR3 bases: TGTGCCAGCAGCTTCGTGACTAGCGGGGGGGTGAACACCGGGGAGCTGTTTTTT. The chain combines TRBV2 with TRBJ2-2, with 14 positions matching TRBD2. Germline values: CDR1 SNHLY, CDR2 FYNNEI. This CDR3 has 18 amino acids. The V gene end was trimmed by 6 bases and the J gene end by 1 base; junction bases not matched to a gene: 7.

The genes are TRBV10-3 and TRBJ1-5; D may be TRBD1 (5 bases). The CDR3 has 13 amino acids. V gave up 6 bases and J gave up 7 bases, with 13 bases separating them. CDR1 and CDR2 (germline): ENHRY, SYGVKD. The CDR3 DNA sequence: TGTGCCATCAGGACAGAAACTTCACAGCCCCAGCATTTT. Translation gives CAIRTETSQPQHF.

The chain employs TRBV27 and TRBJ1-3; a possible D gene is TRBD1 (6 bases). Germline V gene lookup returns CDR1 MNHEY and CDR2 SMNVEV (reference sequence). The CDR3 is 15 amino acids. V dropped 3 bases and J dropped 0 bases, with 9 bases sitting between them. The CDR3 protein is CASSFDRYSGNTIYF. The DNA of the CDR3 is TGTGCCAGCAGTTTCGACAGGTACTCTGGAAACACCATATATTTT.

This chain links TRBV7-9 with TRBJ1-1; 7 bases line up with TRBD1. The CDR3 has 15 amino acids. J was trimmed by 11 bases and V by 1 base; bases with no gene match: 13. Germline values: CDR1 SEHNR, CDR2 FQNEAQ (reference sequence). CDR3: CASSLGDRGGPGAFF. The CDR3, as DNA: TGTGCCAGCAGCTTAGGGGACAGAGGGGGGCCGGGGGCTTTCTTT. Complete variable domain (other parts from reference TRBV7-9 and TRBJ1-1): DTGVSQNPRHKITKRGQNVTFRCDPISEHNRLYWYRQTLGQGPEFLTYFQNEAQLEKSRLLSDRFSAERPKGSFSTLEIQRTEQGDSAMYLCASSLGDRGGPGAFFGQGTRLTVV.

The rearrangement links TRBV30 to TRBJ1-2; D uncertain. The CDR3 loop spans 12 amino acids. Deletions cut 4 bases from V and 7 bases from J, with 13 bases between. In germline, CDR1 is GTSNPN, CDR2 SVGIG (reference sequence). The CDR3 DNA sequence: TGTGCCTGGATGGAGGGAATTGGTGGCTACACCTTC. It codes for CAWMEGIGGYTF.

The chain uses TRBV10-2 and TRBJ1-1; D gene ambiguous. Between the trimmed V and J ends, which lost 2 bases and 0 bases, there was a span of 13 bases. This CDR3 comprises 16 residues. Per germline, CDR1 WSHSY and CDR2 SAAADI. The CDR3 nucleotides are TGCGCCAGCAGTGAGATAACTGACTCCATGAACACTGAAGCTTTCTTT. It translates to CASSEITDSMNTEAFF.

The chain is built from TRBV27 and TRBJ2-2, with 7 bases matching TRBD1. Looked up from germline, CDR1 is MNHEY and CDR2 is SMNVEV (reference sequence). After removal of 2 bases from V and 4 bases from J, the junction contained 7 bases not matched to a gene. CDR3 length: 16 amino acids. CDR3 DNA sequence: TGTGCCAGCAGTTTACTCGTGACAGGGAGCACCGGGGAGCTGTTTTTT. As protein: CASSLLVTGSTGELFF.

V is TRBV28 and J is TRBJ2-3; TRBD2 aligns across 11 bases. Germline V lookup: CDR1 MDHEN, CDR2 SYDVKM. The CDR3 consists of 15 residues. The trim removed 6 bases at V and 5 bases at J, leaving 7 bases unmatched. This CDR3 reads CASRYSGGAIDTQYF. The CDR3 region has the DNA TGTGCCAGCAGATATAGCGGGGGGGCCATAGATACGCAGTATTTT.

The rearrangement links TRBV19 to TRBJ1-4; D remains ambiguous. The CDR3 length is 15 residues. The germline V and J ends were trimmed by 1 base and 5 bases, with 11 bases remaining between them. Germline V gene lookup returns CDR1 LNHDA and CDR2 SQIVND (reference sequence). The CDR3 protein is CASSIGLTANEKLFF. Written as DNA, the CDR3 is TGTGCCAGTAGTATAGGGCTTACAGCAAATGAAAAACTGTTTTTT.

This sequence joins TRBV5-1 and TRBJ2-3; 8 bases match TRBD2. The CDR3 contains 15 residues. Germline loops: CDR1 SGHRS, CDR2 YFSETQ. J gave up 6 bases and V 4 bases, and 10 bases lay outside the gene matches. The CDR3 DNA is TGCGCCAGCAGCCCGGAGGGGCGGGGGGTGGATACGCAGTATTTT. Translation gives CASSPEGRGVDTQYF. The full variable domain, rest sourced from reference TRBV5-1 and TRBJ2-3, is KAGVTQTPRYLIKTRGQQVTLSCSPISGHRSVSWYQQTPGQGLQFLFEYFSETQRNKGNFPGRFSGRQFSNSRSEMNVSTLELGDSALYLCASSPEGRGVDTQYFGPGTRLTVL.

This clone turned up a few times. The rearrangement uses TRBV29-1 and TRBJ2-5; 10 bases map to TRBD1. The closer fit of TRBJ2-7 to the DNA end suggests the J call may be wrong. The germline gives CDR1 SQVTM, CDR2 ANQGSEA. This CDR3 region has 14 residues. The CDR3 bases are TGCAGCGTCGACACCGGACAGGGGGTCTACGAGCAGTACTTC. Its translation is CSVDTGQGVYEQYF.

The chain recombines TRBV27 with TRBJ2-1; maybe TRBD1 (6 bases). Germline V lookup: CDR1 MNHEY, CDR2 SMNVEV (reference sequence). Trimming stripped 10 bases from V and 0 bases from J, with 16 bases between. The CDR3 sequence is 15 residues long. The CDR3 spells CATIKGGFSYNEQFF. The DNA for the CDR3 is TGTGCCACCATAAAAGGGGGTTTCTCCTACAATGAGCAGTTCTTC.

The chain employs TRBV4-2 and TRBJ1-5, with 8 bases matching TRBD1. This CDR3 is built from 16 residues. With 3 bases clipped from V and 4 bases from J, the junction kept 8 bases outside the gene matches. The germline V gene has CDR1 LGHNA and CDR2 YNFKEQ. Here the CDR3 DNA reads TGTGCCAGCAGCCAGGTGGACAGGGTCCCAAATCAGCCCCAGCATTTT. Translating gives CASSQVDRVPNQPQHF.

This clone was recorded once. The J gene is TRBJ1-5, the V gene TRBV7-9; D remains unclear. V was trimmed by 5 bases and J by 9 bases, leaving 20 bases between them. The CDR3 runs 15 residues. From germline, CDR1 is SEHNR and CDR2 FQNEAQ (reference sequence). CDR3 protein: CASSLGQRLQAPQHF. The DNA of the CDR3 is TGTGCCAGCAGCCTTGGGCAGCGGCTCCAAGCGCCCCAGCATTTT.

This rearrangement joins TRBV30 to TRBJ2-1, with 10 bases that match TRBD2. Losses at the gene ends were 1 base for V and 0 bases for J; bases not matched to a gene: 9. Germline CDR1 is GTSNPN and CDR2 is SVGIG (reference sequence). The CDR3 consists of 18 residues. The chain's CDR3 is CAWSDVGAGGSSYNEQFF. The CDR3 DNA sequence: TGTGCCTGGAGTGATGTAGGAGCGGGAGGGAGCTCCTACAATGAGCAGTTCTTC. Complete variable domain (other parts from reference TRBV30 and TRBJ2-1): SQTIHQWPATLVQPVGSPLSLECTVEGTSNPNLYWYRQAAGRGLQLLFYSVGIGQISSEVPQNLSASRPQDRQFILSSKKLLLSDSGFYLCAWSDVGAGGSSYNEQFFGPGTRLTVL.

This sequence joins TRBV27 and TRBJ2-7; no clear D. Deletions cut 6 bases from V and 4 bases from J, with 13 bases between. Germline lookup yields CDR1 MNHEY and CDR2 SMNVEV (reference sequence). The CDR3 covers 13 residues. The CDR3 region has the DNA TGTGCCAGCAGCCCCCTGACCGGGTACGAGCAGTACTTC. Its translation is CASSPLTGYEQYF.

CDR3 coding DNA: TGTGCCAGCAATACGGACAGGGATAACTATGGCTACACCTTC. Translation gives CASNTDRDNYGYTF. V and J are TRBV2 and TRBJ1-2; TRBD1 matches 8 bases. Germline-derived CDR1 and CDR2 are SNHLY and FYNNEI. The CDR3 is made up of 14 amino acids. Losses at the gene ends were 7 bases for V and 1 base for J; bases not matched to a gene: 5.

A single count supports this clone. This chain's CDR3 is CASSQDRGAGYTF. DNA for the CDR3: TGTGCCAGCAGCCAAGACAGGGGTGCTGGCTACACCTTC. This rearrangement joins TRBV6-5 to TRBJ1-2; 8 bases align to TRBD1. J was trimmed by 7 bases and V by 6 bases; bases with no gene match: 7. CDR3 size: 13 residues. The germline gives CDR1 MNHEY, CDR2 SVGAGI.

The chain joins TRBV29-1 to TRBJ2-7; 8 positions agree with TRBD1. This CDR3 is 14 amino acids long. V trimming: 6 bases; J trimming: 4 bases; junction bases outside the gene matches: 11. Germline lookup yields CDR1 SQVTM and CDR2 ANQGSEA. The CDR3 protein is CSVRLTGAKYEQYF. CDR3 coding DNA: TGCAGCGTCCGGCTGACAGGGGCCAAATACGAGCAGTACTTC.

This sequence joins TRBV25-1 and TRBJ1-5, with 8 nucleotides matching TRBD1. This CDR3 comprises 13 residues. Germline lookup yields CDR1 MGHDK and CDR2 SYGVNS. The trim removed 3 bases at V and 13 bases at J, leaving 8 bases unmatched. CDR3: CASSDAGGSAQHF. The CDR3 DNA follows: TGTGCCAGCAGTGACGCAGGGGGCTCGGCTCAGCATTTT.